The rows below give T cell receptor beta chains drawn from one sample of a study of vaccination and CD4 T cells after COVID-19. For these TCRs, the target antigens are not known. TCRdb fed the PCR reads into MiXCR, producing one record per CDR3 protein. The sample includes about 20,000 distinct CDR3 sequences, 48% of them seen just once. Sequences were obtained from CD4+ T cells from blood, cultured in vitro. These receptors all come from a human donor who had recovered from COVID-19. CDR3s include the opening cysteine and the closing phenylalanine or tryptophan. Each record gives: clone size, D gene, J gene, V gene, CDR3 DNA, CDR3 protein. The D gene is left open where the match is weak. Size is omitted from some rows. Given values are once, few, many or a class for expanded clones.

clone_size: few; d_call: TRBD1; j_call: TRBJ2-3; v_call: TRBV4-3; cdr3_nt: TGCGCCAGCAGGGGACAGGGCACTAGCACAGATACGCAGTATTTT; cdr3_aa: CASRGQGTSTDTQYF
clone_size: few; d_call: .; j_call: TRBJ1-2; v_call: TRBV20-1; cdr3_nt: TGCAGTGCTCCTCTGGAGGGAGGATACTATGGCTACACCTTC; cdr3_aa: CSAPLEGGYYGYTF
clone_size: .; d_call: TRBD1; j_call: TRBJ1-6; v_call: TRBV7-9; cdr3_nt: TGTGCCAGCAGCCGGACAGGGCCGGGAAATTCACCCCTCCACTTT; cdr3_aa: CASSRTGPGNSPLHF
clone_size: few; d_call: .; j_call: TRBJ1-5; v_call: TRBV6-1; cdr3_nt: TGTGCCAGCACTGGGGGGGGCAATCAGCCCCAGCATTTT; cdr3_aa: CASTGGGNQPQHF
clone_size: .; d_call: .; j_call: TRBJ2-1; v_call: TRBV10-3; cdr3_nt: TGTGCCTCCGTCCCAGGGTCAACTTACTACAATGAGCAGTTCTTC; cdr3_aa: CASVPGSTYYNEQFF
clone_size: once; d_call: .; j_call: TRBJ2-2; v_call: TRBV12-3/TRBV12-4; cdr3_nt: TGTGCCAGCAGTTTAAGGGGGAGGGGACCCGGGGAGCTGTTTTTT; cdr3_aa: CASSLRGRGPGELFF
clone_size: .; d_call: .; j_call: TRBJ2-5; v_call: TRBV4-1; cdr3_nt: TGCGCCAGCAGCCAAGATCAAGGGACGACCCAGTACTTC; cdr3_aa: CASSQDQGTTQYF
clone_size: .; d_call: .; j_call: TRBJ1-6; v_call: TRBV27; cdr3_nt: TGTGCCAGCAGGCGGGCCCCGGAAAGAAATTCACCCCTCCACTTT; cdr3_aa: CASRRAPERNSPLHF
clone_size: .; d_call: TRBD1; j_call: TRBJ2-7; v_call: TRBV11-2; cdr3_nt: TGTGCCAGCAGCCTGACAGGGCTATCCTCCTACGAGCAGTACTTC; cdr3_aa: CASSLTGLSSYEQYF
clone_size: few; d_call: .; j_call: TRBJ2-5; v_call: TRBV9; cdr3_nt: TGTGCCAGCACCCCCGGGGGGGACAGTCTCCAAGAGACCCAGTACTTC; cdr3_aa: CASTPGGDSLQETQYF
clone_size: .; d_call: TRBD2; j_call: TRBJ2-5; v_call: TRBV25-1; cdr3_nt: TGTGCCAGCAGTGAAGCGGGAGGCATTGGGACCCAGTACTTC; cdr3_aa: CASSEAGGIGTQYF
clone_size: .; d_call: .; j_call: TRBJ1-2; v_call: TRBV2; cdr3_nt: TGTGCCAGGAGGAGGCCCATGGTACACAATGGCTACACCTTC; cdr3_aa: CARRRPMVHNGYTF
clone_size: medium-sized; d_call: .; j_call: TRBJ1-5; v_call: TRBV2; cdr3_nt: TGTGCCAGCACCGAAGGGGGATCAGCCCAGCATTTT; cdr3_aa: CASTEGGSAQHF
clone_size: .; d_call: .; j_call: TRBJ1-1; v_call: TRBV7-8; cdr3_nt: TGTGCCAGCAGCTTGGGCAACACAGGGATGAACACTGAAGCTTTCTTT; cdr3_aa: CASSLGNTGMNTEAFF
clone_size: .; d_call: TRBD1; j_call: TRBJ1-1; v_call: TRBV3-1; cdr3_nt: TGTGCCAGCAGCCAAGCCAGGGACAGCCTTATGAACACTGAAGCTTTCTTT; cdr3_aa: CASSQARDSLMNTEAFF
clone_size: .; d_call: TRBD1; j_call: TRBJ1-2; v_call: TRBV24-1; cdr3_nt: TGTGCCACCAGTGATCTGACAGGGCAAGGCTACACCTTC; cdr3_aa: CATSDLTGQGYTF
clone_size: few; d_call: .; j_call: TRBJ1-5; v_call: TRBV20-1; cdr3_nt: TGCAGTGCTATTAAAGGCAATCAGCCCCAGCATTTT; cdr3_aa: CSAIKGNQPQHF
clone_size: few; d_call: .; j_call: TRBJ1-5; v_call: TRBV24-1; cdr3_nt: TGTGCCACCAGTGAGAGTAGCGGACTGGGCCAGCATTTT; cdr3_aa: CATSESSGLGQHF
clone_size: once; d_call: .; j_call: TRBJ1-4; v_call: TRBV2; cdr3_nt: TGTGCCAGCAGTGATTGGGTCAATGAAAAACTGTTTTTT; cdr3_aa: CASSDWVNEKLFF
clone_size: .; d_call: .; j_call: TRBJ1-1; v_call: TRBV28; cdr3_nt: TGTGCCAGCAGGCCGGGAAACACTGAAGCTTTCTTT; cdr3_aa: CASRPGNTEAFF
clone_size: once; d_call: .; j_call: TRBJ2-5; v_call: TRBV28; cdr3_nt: TGTGCCAGCAGTTTTCAGGAAGAGACCCAGTACTTC; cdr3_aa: CASSFQEETQYF
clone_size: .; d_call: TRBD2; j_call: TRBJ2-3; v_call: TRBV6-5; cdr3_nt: TGTGCCAGCAGTTACGGCGGGAGTCGCACAGATACGCAGTATTTT; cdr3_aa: CASSYGGSRTDTQYF
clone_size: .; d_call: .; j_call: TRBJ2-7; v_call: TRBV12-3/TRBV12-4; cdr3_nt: TGTGCCAGCAGTTTTAGGGGGGGCTCCCTTAGGGACGAGCAGTACTTC; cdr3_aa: CASSFRGGSLRDEQYF